Listed below are T cell receptor beta chains from one sample, sequenced in a study of T cells in Graves' hyperthyroidism and ophthalmopathy. From the multiplex PCR reads, TCRdb called clonotypes with MiXCR, one entry per CDR3 protein. The data show hundreds of thousands of distinct CDR3 sequences, with about 20% seen just once and 45% to 50% held by the top ten. Sequenced sample: blood. The source is a man in his forties or fifties with Graves' ophthalmopathy. Both conserved end residues are part of each CDR3. Each record gives: V gene, clone size, D gene, J gene, CDR3 DNA, CDR3 protein. The D gene is left open where the match is weak. Clone size is given for some rows only: seen once, a few or many times, or a class if the clone is expanded.

TRBV10-1	few	.	TRBJ2-1	TGCGCCAGCAGTGGGCTAGCTAGGGGTGAGCAGTTCTTC	CASSGLARGEQFF
TRBV19	.	.	TRBJ2-1	TGTGCCAGCGCCCAGACTGGGCGGTCTCCGGCCTACAATGAGCAGTTCTTC	CASAQTGRSPAYNEQFF
TRBV7-9	few	.	TRBJ1-2	TGTGCCAGCAGCTTAAGTAGGGGGGGCTATGGCTACACCTTC	CASSLSRGGYGYTF
TRBV20-1	few	TRBD1	TRBJ1-1	TGCAGTGCTAATGACAGGGTCACTGAAGCTTTCTTT	CSANDRVTEAFF
TRBV27	.	.	TRBJ2-7	TGTGCCAGCAGTTTTTTAGGGCCCTACGAGCAGTACTTC	CASSFLGPYEQYF
TRBV20-1	.	.	TRBJ2-7	TGCAGTACTGCCGAGCAGTACTTC	CSTAEQYF
TRBV3-1	many	.	TRBJ1-2	TGTGCCAGCAGCCAGTCGCTGGGCGGTGGCTACACCTTC	CASSQSLGGGYTF
TRBV18	.	TRBD2	TRBJ2-7	TGTGCCAGCTCACCCAATGAGGCTAGCGGGAGTGAGCAGTACTTC	CASSPNEASGSEQYF
TRBV19	.	.	TRBJ2-5	TGTGCCAGTAGTACGGGACATCAAATACAAGAGACCCAGTACTTC	CASSTGHQIQETQYF
TRBV12-3/TRBV12-4	few	.	TRBJ2-3	TGTGCCAGCAGTTTTTTAAGAGATACGCAGTATTTT	CASSFLRDTQYF
TRBV20-1	many	TRBD2	TRBJ2-5	TGCAGTGCTAGTGCTCTAGCGGGAGGAGGAGAGACCCAGTACTTC	CSASALAGGGETQYF
TRBV6-1	.	.	TRBJ1-5	TGTGCCAGCAGTGAACGGGCGCAGCCCCAGCATTTT	CASSERAQPQHF
TRBV10-3	.	TRBD1	TRBJ1-2	TGTGCCATCAGTTCGGGACAGGGAGTGCCCCACTACACCTTC	CAISSGQGVPHYTF
TRBV7-9	many	TRBD1	TRBJ2-1	TGTGCCAGCAGCAACAGGGGCTACAATGAGCAGTTCTTC	CASSNRGYNEQFF